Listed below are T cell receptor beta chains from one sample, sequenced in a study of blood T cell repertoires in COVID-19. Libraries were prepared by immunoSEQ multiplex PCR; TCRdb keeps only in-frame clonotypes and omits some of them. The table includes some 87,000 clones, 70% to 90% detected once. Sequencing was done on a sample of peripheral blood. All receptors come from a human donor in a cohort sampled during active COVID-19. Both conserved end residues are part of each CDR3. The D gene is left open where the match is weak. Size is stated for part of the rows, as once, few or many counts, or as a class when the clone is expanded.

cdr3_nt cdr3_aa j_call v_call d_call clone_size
TGTGCCAGCAGCGTAGGAGGAACTGAAGCTTTCTTT CASSVGGTEAFF TRBJ1-1 TRBV9 - -
TGCGCCAGCAGCCCGACTGGACAGGGTCGCTACGAGCAGTACTTC CASSPTGQGRYEQYF TRBJ2-7 TRBV5-1 TRBD1 few
TGTGCCAGCAGCTTAGATGCTAGCGGGGGCCAAGAGACCCAGTACTTC CASSLDASGGQETQYF TRBJ2-5 TRBV11-2 TRBD2 once
TGTGCCAGCAAGCTGCAGGGACATGGGCACGGCTACACCTTC CASKLQGHGHGYTF TRBJ1-2 TRBV14 - -
TGTGCCAGCAGCTTGGCTGGGACAGGGGGGTATAATGAGCAGTTCTTC CASSLAGTGGYNEQFF TRBJ2-1 TRBV5-5 TRBD1 -
TGTGCCAGCAGTGGCCAGGGCAGGGAGACCCAGTACTTC CASSGQGRETQYF TRBJ2-5 TRBV6-6 - -
TGTGCCAGCAGCCCCCACTCCAGGGGCGAGCAGTACTTC CASSPHSRGEQYF TRBJ2-7 TRBV7-8 - -
TGTGCCAGCAGTTTTGTCGGGGGGGGCGAGCAGTACTTC CASSFVGGGEQYF TRBJ2-7 TRBV12-3/TRBV12-4 TRBD2 once
TGTGCAACGACAGGGGACCCCTACGAGCAGTACTTC CATTGDPYEQYF TRBJ2-7 TRBV11-2 TRBD1 -
TGTGCCAGCAGTTTCACAGGGTCTGAAGCTTTCTTT CASSFTGSEAFF TRBJ1-1 TRBV12-3/TRBV12-4 - -
TGTGCCAGCAGCCCGGGACAGGGACGAGGGATTGTTACCTTC CASSPGQGRGIVTF TRBJ1-2 TRBV5-4 TRBD1 -
TGTGCCAGTCTCCAGGGGGCGTTTGAAAAACTGTTTTTT CASLQGAFEKLFF TRBJ1-4 TRBV21-1 - -
TGTGCCATCAGTCTGGGACAGCCCGGAGACTATGGCTACACCTTC CAISLGQPGDYGYTF TRBJ1-2 TRBV10-3 TRBD1 -
TGTGCCAGCAGCCAACAGGGGCAGTCAGGACAGCCCCAGCATTTT CASSQQGQSGQPQHF TRBJ1-5 TRBV3-1/TRBV3-2 - few
TGTGCCAGCAGCACCAGGGACAAACCGGAAGAGACCCAGTACTTC CASSTRDKPEETQYF TRBJ2-5 TRBV7-9 - -
TGTGCCAGCAGTTTTCTCGGCAGGGGGGCCAAAAACATTCAGTACTTC CASSFLGRGAKNIQYF TRBJ2-4 TRBV28 TRBD1 -
TGTGCCAGCAGCGCTATACAGGGTTTAAATGAAAAACTGTTTTTT CASSAIQGLNEKLFF TRBJ1-4 TRBV9 - -
TGTGCCAGCAGTTACGGGACAGGGGGCGTCAAGTCACCCCTCCACTTT CASSYGTGGVKSPLHF TRBJ1-6 TRBV6-6 TRBD1 -
TGCGCCAGCAGCCCCCGGACAGGGGGGCTGAACAATCAGCCCCAGCATTTT CASSPRTGGLNNQPQHF TRBJ1-5 TRBV4-1 TRBD1 -
TGTGCCAGCAGGTCGGAGGGTATCGGAGCCGAGACTAACTATGGCTACACCTTC CASRSEGIGAETNYGYTF TRBJ1-2 TRBV28 - -
TGCGCCAGCAAGATAGCGGGGGGGCAGTTAGATACGCAGTATTTT CASKIAGGQLDTQYF TRBJ2-3 TRBV5-1 TRBD2 -
TGTGCCAGCAGCCCGGAGCGTAACTATGGCTACACCTTC CASSPERNYGYTF TRBJ1-2 TRBV5-6 - -
TGTGCCAGCAGTTACGCCAGGGTAAATTCACCCCTCCACTTT CASSYARVNSPLHF TRBJ1-6 TRBV6-5 - -
TGTGCCAGCAGCCCCGTCGAGACAGGGAGTTCACCCCTCCACTTT CASSPVETGSSPLHF TRBJ1-6 TRBV7-8 TRBD1 -
TGTGCCAGCAGTTCACCCCAGAGACAGCAGTATTTT CASSSPQRQQYF TRBJ2-3 TRBV6-5 - -
TGCGCCAGCAGCCCCGGGGGGTTTCGGTTCAATGAGCAGTTCTTC CASSPGGFRFNEQFF TRBJ2-1 TRBV5-1 TRBD2 few
TGTGCCAGCAGTCCATACCTCCGACAGGAGAGGAGCTACACCTTC CASSPYLRQERSYTF TRBJ1-2 TRBV28 - few
TGTGCCAGTAGTATAATCCGCCAGGGTCGGTTCCATTCTAATGAAAAACTGTTTTTT CASSIIRQGRFHSNEKLFF TRBJ1-4 TRBV19 - -
TGTGCCAGCAGCTTAGCGCTGCCAGTCACAGATACGCAGTATTTT CASSLALPVTDTQYF TRBJ2-3 TRBV7-2 - -
TGTGCCAGCAGCTTTAGGGGCCTGAACACTGAAGCTTTCTTT CASSFRGLNTEAFF TRBJ1-1 TRBV7-9 - once